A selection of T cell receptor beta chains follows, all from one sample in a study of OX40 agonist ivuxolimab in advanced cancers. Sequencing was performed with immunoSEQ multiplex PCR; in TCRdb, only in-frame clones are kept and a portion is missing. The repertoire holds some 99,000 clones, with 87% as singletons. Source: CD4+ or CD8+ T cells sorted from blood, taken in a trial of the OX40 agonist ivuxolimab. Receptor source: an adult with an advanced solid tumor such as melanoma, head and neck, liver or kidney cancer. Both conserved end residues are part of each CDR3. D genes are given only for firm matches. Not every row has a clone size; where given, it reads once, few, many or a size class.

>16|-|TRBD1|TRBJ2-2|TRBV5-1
TGCGCCAGTCGGACAGGGGCCTCCCGAGGAACCGGGGAGCTGTTTTTT
CASRTGASRGTGELFF
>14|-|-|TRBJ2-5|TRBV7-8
TGTGCCAGCAGCTTCGGACACCGACAAGAGACCCAGTACTTC
CASSFGHRQETQYF
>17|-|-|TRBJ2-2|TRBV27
TGTGCCAGCAGTCATCTCCTGGCAACCGCGAACACCGGGGAGCTGTTTTTT
CASSHLLATANTGELFF
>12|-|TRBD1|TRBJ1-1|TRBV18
TGTGCCAGCTCATACGGGGACAGTAGGGCTTTCTTT
CASSYGDSRAFF
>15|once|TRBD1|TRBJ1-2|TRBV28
TGTGCCAGCAGTCCCGGGACAGCCACTAACTATGGCTACACCTTC
CASSPGTATNYGYTF
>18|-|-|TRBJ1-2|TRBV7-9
TGTGCCAGCAGCTCCTCCGGGGCCAATGATCCCACTAACTATGGCTACACCTTC
CASSSSGANDPTNYGYTF
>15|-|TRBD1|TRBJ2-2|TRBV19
TGTGCCAGTAGTGCTGCGGACAGGGCCCCCGGGGAGCTGTTTTTT
CASSAADRAPGELFF
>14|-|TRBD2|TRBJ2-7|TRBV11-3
TGTGCCAGCAGCTTTGGCGGGGGCTCCTACGAGCAGTACTTC
CASSFGGGSYEQYF
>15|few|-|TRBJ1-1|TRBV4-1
TGCGCCAGCAGCCCCTTCACTCAGGGCATCACTGAAGCTTTCTTT
CASSPFTQGITEAFF
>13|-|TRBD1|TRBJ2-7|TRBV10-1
TGCGCCAGCACGGGACAGGCAGGGGGCGAGCAGTACTTC
CASTGQAGGEQYF
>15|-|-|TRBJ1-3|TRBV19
TGTGCCAGTAGTATCGACTCCTTACTGGGGAACACCATATATTTT
CASSIDSLLGNTIYF
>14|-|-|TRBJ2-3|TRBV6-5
TGTGCCAGCAGTAGGGGGGGTAGCACAGATACGCAGTATTTT
CASSRGGSTDTQYF
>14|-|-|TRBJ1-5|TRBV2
TGTGCCAGCATAAAAGAACGGGGAAATCAGCCCCAGCATTTT
CASIKERGNQPQHF
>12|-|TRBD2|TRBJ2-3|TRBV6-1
TGTGCCAGCAGGGCACTAGCGTTTACGCAGTATTTT
CASRALAFTQYF
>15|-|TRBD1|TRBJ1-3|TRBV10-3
TGTGCCAGTGGTACAGGGGGATTAGCTGGAAACACCATATATTTT
CASGTGGLAGNTIYF
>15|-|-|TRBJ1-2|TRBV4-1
TGCGCCAGCAGCCAACCTCGACAAGGAGTACGTGGCTACACCTTC
CASSQPRQGVRGYTF
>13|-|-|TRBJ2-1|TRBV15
TGTGCCACCAGCCTGCAGGGCTACAATGAGCAGTTCTTC
CATSLQGYNEQFF
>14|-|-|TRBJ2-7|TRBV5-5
TGTGCCAGCAGCTTGGAACAGCCAACCCACGAGCAGTACTTC
CASSLEQPTHEQYF
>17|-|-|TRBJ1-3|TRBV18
TGTGCCAGCTCAACTTACGGGGGACTTTCTTCTGGAAACACCATATATTTT
CASSTYGGLSSGNTIYF
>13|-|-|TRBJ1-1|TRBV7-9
TGTGCCAGCAGCCGTACAGGGAACACTGAAGCTTTCTTT
CASSRTGNTEAFF
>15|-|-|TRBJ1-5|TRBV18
TGTGCCAGCTCCCCCATCCTAGGGCCCAATCAGCCCCAGCATTTT
CASSPILGPNQPQHF
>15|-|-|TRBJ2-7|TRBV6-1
TGTGCCAGCAGTGAAGGTCACAGTAACTACTACGAGCAGTACTTC
CASSEGHSNYYEQYF
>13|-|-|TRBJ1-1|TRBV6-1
TGTGCCAGCACAGCGGACGTGAACACTGAAGCTTTCTTT
CASTADVNTEAFF
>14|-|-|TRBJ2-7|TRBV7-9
TGTGCCAGCAGCCACCATCTTTCCGAGTACGAGCAGTACTTC
CASSHHLSEYEQYF
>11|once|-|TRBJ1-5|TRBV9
TGTGCCAGCAGCGGTAATCAGCCCCAGCATTTT
CASSGNQPQHF
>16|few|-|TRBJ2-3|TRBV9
TGTGCCAGCAGCGTAGACGGGGCGGGTGGGTCAGATACGCAGTATTTT
CASSVDGAGGSDTQYF
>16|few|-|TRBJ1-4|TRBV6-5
TGTGCCAGCAGTTACTCATGGGCATTGGCTAATGAAAAACTGTTTTTT
CASSYSWALANEKLFF
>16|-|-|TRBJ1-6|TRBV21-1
TGTGCCAGCACTTCTAAGACCGGACGGAGTCGATCACCCCTCCACTTT
CASTSKTGRSRSPLHF
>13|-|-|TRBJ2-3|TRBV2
TGTGCCAGCAGTGGGCAGGGAACTGATACGCAGTATTTT
CASSGQGTDTQYF
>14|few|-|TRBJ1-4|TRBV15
TGTGCCACCAGCAGAGCCTCTCGCGGAGAAAAACTGTTTTTT
CATSRASRGEKLFF
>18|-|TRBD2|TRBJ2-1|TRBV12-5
TGTGCTAGTGGTGGACCCACTGCCGGGACTAGCGGATACAATGAGCAGTTCTTC
CASGGPTAGTSGYNEQFF
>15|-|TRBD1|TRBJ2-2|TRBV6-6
TGTGCCAGCAGTTACGACAGGGACAACACCGGGGAGCTGTTTTTT
CASSYDRDNTGELFF
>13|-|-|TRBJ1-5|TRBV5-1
TGCGCCAGCAGCTTGGCGGTTAATCAGCCCCAGCATTTT
CASSLAVNQPQHF
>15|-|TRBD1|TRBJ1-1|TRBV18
TGTGCCAGCTCACCACCACAGGGGGCAAACACTGAAGCTTTCTTT
CASSPPQGANTEAFF
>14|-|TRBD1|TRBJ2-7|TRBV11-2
TGTGCCAGCAGCTTAAGGGACAGCTCCTACGAGCAGTACTTC
CASSLRDSSYEQYF
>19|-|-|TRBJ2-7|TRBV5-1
TGCGCCAGCAGCTCCCCGGAGACTAGTGGGGGGACCGTCTCCTACGAGCAGTACTTC
CASSSPETSGGTVSYEQYF
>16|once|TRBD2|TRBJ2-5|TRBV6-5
TGTGCCAGCAGTTTGGGACTAGTGGGGTCTGGGGAGACCCAGTACTTC
CASSLGLVGSGETQYF
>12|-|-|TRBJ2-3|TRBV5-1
TGCGCCAGCAGCCCAAACACAGATACGCAGTATTTT
CASSPNTDTQYF
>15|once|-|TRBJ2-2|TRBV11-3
TGTGCCAGCAGCTTAACCAGGGCAGGCACCGGGGAGCTGTTTTTT
CASSLTRAGTGELFF
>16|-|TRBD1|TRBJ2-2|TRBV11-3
TGTGCCAGCAGCCGACGAGGGGGCCATAGTGGCGGGGAGCTGTTTTTT
CASSRRGGHSGGELFF
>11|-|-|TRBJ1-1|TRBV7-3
TGTGCCGCCGTCCGACAGGTCGAAGCTTTCTTT
CAAVRQVEAFF
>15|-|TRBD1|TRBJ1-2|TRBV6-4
TGTGCCAGCAGTGGAAACTCGGGACAGCTCTATGGCTACACCTTC
CASSGNSGQLYGYTF
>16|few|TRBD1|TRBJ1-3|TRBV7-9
TGTGCCAGCAGCCCCTGGGAGGGGGCTGTTGGAAACACCATATATTTT
CASSPWEGAVGNTIYF
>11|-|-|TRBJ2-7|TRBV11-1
TGTGCCAGCAGCTTTGGGTCTAAGCAGTACTTC
CASSFGSKQYF
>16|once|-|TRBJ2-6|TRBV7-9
TGTGCCAGCAGCCTGCTGGGGGGCGCTGGGGCCAACGTCCTGACTTTC
CASSLLGGAGANVLTF
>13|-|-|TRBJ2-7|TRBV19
TGTGCCAGTAGTATAGATTTTGTGCGCGAGCAGTACTTC
CASSIDFVREQYF
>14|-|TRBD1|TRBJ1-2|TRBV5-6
TGTGCCAGCAGCTTAACGACAGGGAACTATGGCTACACCTTC
CASSLTTGNYGYTF
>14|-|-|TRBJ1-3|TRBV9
TGTGCCAGCAGCCCTCAGACAGCTGGAAACACCATATATTTT
CASSPQTAGNTIYF
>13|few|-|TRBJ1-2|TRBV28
TGTGCCAGCAGTGCCGGGACCGTCTATGGCTACACCTTC
CASSAGTVYGYTF
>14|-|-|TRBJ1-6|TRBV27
TGTGCCAGCAGTTTACGGCGGAATAATTCACCCCTCCACTTT
CASSLRRNNSPLHF
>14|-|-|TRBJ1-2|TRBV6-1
TGTGCCAGCACCCAACTTCCATCTAGCTATGGCTACACCTTC
CASTQLPSSYGYTF
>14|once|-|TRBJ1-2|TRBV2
TGTGCCAGCAGAGTTCTGGGCGGATCCTATGGCTACACCTTC
CASRVLGGSYGYTF
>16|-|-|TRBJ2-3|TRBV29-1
TGCAGCGTTGACCCCCGTGGAAGAGGAATCACAGATACGCAGTATTTT
CSVDPRGRGITDTQYF